The 16 T cell receptor beta chains below come from one sample, sequenced in a study of T cells in Graves' hyperthyroidism and ophthalmopathy. From RNA transcripts, TCR beta CDR3 regions were amplified. The TCR CDR3 first-round RT-PCR relied on the HTBI primer set. TCRdb itself ran the multiplex PCR reads through MiXCR, one entry per CDR3 protein. The data hold about 410,000 distinct CDR3 sequences, with more than 14% observed a single time. Sequenced: blood. The receptors come from a woman between 25 and 40 years old with Graves' ophthalmopathy.

This clonotype was counted many times. This chain uses TRBV6-1 with TRBJ2-3; 9 bases fit TRBD2. J lost 2 bases, V lost 7 bases, and 16 bases had no gene match. Germline V gene lookup returns CDR1 MNHNS and CDR2 SASEGT. This CDR3 has 18 amino acids. The CDR3: CASTQVKLAGVSTDTQYF. CDR3 coding DNA: TGTGCCAGCACCCAAGTTAAGTTAGCGGGGGTGTCCACAGATACGCAGTATTTT.

This clonotype was seen ten or more times. Here the CDR3 DNA reads TGTGCCAGCAGACCAACACGGAGAACCTACGAGCAGTACTTC. Translation: CASRPTRRTYEQYF. The chain employs TRBV6-1 and TRBJ2-7; D remains ambiguous. The germline gives CDR1 MNHNS, CDR2 SASEGT. The CDR3 covers 14 residues. Trimming stripped 6 bases from V and 2 bases from J, with 14 bases between.

The chain links TRBV4-1 to TRBJ1-4; D ambiguous. Trimming cost V 0 bases and J 0 bases, with 11 bases left between them. The CDR3 sequence is 17 residues long. The V gene's germline CDR1 is MGHRA and CDR2 YSYEKL. In nucleotides, the CDR3 is TGCGCCAGCAGCCAAGAAGGCAGGATCGCAACTAATGAAAAACTGTTTTTT. Protein: CASSQEGRIATNEKLFF.

This clonotype occurred many times. The chain couples TRBV3-1 to TRBJ2-7; D possibly corresponds to TRBD1 (5 bases). Germline CDR1 LGHDT, CDR2 YNNKEL (reference sequence). The CDR3 has 12 amino acids. V was pared by 2 bases and J by 6 bases, with 8 bases between. CDR3 in DNA: TGTGCCAGCAGCCAACCTAGGGGCGAGCAGTACTTC. Translated, it gives CASSQPRGEQYF.

This clonotype was counted at least ten times. The CDR3 reads CATSMNTEAFF. CDR3 sequence (DNA): TGTGCCACCTCGATGAACACTGAAGCTTTCTTT. V is TRBV19 and J is TRBJ1-1, with no clear D. This CDR3 has 11 amino acids. Germline CDR1 LNHDA, CDR2 SQIVND (reference sequence). V was pared by 10 bases and J by 0 bases, with 6 bases between. Based on the CDR3 plus reference TRBV19 and TRBJ1-1, the full variable domain is DGGITQSPKYLFRKEGQNVTLSCEQNLNHDAMYWYRQDPGQGLRLIYYSQIVNDFQKGDIAEGYSVSREKKESFPLTVTSAQKNPTAFYLCATSMNTEAFFGQGTRLTVV.

Ten or more counts support this clonotype. The chain combines TRBV19 with TRBJ1-1; D is uncertain. In germline, CDR1 is LNHDA, CDR2 SQIVND (reference sequence). Trimming left V 2 bases short and J 2 bases short, with 12 bases between. This CDR3 contains 15 residues. The CDR3 region has the DNA TGTGCCAGTAGTATATATTGGACTTTAAACACTGAAGCTTTCTTT. This encodes CASSIYWTLNTEAFF.

The V and J genes are TRBV7-9 and TRBJ1-2; 9 positions agree with TRBD1. With V trimmed by 5 bases and J by 8 bases, 9 bases remained unmatched. Germline V gene data show CDR1 as SEHNR and CDR2 as FQNEAQ (reference sequence). The CDR3 runs to 14 residues. CDR3: CASSPPTGGGGYTF. The DNA of the CDR3 is TGTGCCAGCAGCCCCCCTACAGGGGGCGGAGGCTACACCTTC.

The chain carries TRBV12-3 or TRBV12-4 and TRBJ1-6; D possibly corresponds to TRBD1 (5 bases). With 7 bases removed from V and 9 bases from J, the gap between germline ends came to 13 bases. This CDR3 spans 13 amino acids. The CDR3 here is CASTGQAASPLHF. In DNA form, the CDR3 reads TGTGCCAGCACAGGGCAGGCCGCTTCACCCCTCCACTTT.

The sample holds a few counts of this clonotype. The chain recombines TRBV19 with TRBJ1-1; D perhaps matches TRBD1 (6 bases). Trimming cost V 5 bases and J 1 base, with 14 bases left between them. This CDR3 comprises 15 residues. The germline V gene encodes CDR1 LNHDA and CDR2 SQIVND (reference sequence). The CDR3 spells CASSASPGQNTEAFF. CDR3 bases: TGTGCCAGTAGTGCCTCCCCGGGACAGAACACTGAAGCTTTCTTT.

Concerning this clonotype itself: This may come from a read error, since a much larger clone is one base off. V usage is TRBV28 and J usage is TRBJ2-1; a possible D gene is TRBD2 (7 bases). The assigned J gene may be wrong: the sequence end matches TRBJ2-7 better. CDR3 length: 14 residues. Germline V CDR1 and CDR2: MDHEN, SYDVKM. The CDR3 bases are TGTGCCGGGTCGTCGGGGGGCCCTTACAATGAGCAGTACTTC. As protein: CAGSSGGPYNEQYF.

This clonotype was found many times. The CDR3 sequence is CASSVQSSYNEQFF. CDR3 nucleotides: TGTGCCAGCAGCGTACAGAGCTCCTACAATGAGCAGTTCTTC. V gene TRBV6-1 combines with J gene TRBJ2-1, with no clear D. This CDR3 contains 14 residues. CDR1 MNHNS and CDR2 SASEGT come from the germline V gene. The germline V and J ends were trimmed by 6 bases and 0 bases, with 9 bases remaining between them.

This clonotype was found many times. This chain connects TRBV12-3 or TRBV12-4 to TRBJ2-7; no firm D call. CDR3 size: 15 residues. V shed 6 bases and J shed 0 bases, with 15 bases lying between them. The chain's CDR3 is CASSSPRSRSYEQYF. The CDR3 nucleotides read TGTGCCAGCAGCAGCCCCCGCAGTCGCTCCTACGAGCAGTACTTC.

The sample holds many counts of this clonotype. This rearrangement joins TRBV11-3 to TRBJ1-1; D gene ambiguous. Per germline, CDR1 SGHNT and CDR2 YENEEA. V was pared by 0 bases and J by 11 bases, with 1 base between. The CDR3 covers 9 residues. CDR3 DNA: TGTGCCAGCAGCTTAGAGGCTTTCTTT. It specifies CASSLEAFF.

This clonotype was observed a handful of times. A much more abundant neighbour one base away suggests this may be a read error. The conserved phenylalanine or tryptophan normally closing the CDR3 is absent here, so this likely arose from a read error. V gene TRBV30 combines with J gene TRBJ1-1; possible D gene TRBD1, 6 bases. Trimming left V 5 bases short and J 1 base short, with 11 bases between. The V gene's germline CDR1 is GTSNPN and CDR2 SVGIG (reference sequence). The CDR3 is made up of 13 amino acids. CDR3 bases: TGTGCCTGGGGGGGACAATGGAACACTGAAGCTTTCCTT. It codes for CAWGGQWNTEAFL.

The chain recombines TRBV10-1 with TRBJ2-7, with 9 bases aligning to TRBD1. The CDR3 has 13 amino acids. V shed 7 bases and J 3 bases; nucleotides not matched to a gene: 4. CDR1 and CDR2 from the germline V gene are WNHNN and SYGVQD (reference sequence). This chain's CDR3 is CASMMDRGYEQYF. CDR3 bases: TGCGCCAGCATGATGGACAGGGGCTACGAGCAGTACTTC.

This chain joins TRBV12-3 or TRBV12-4 and TRBJ2-1, with D perhaps matching TRBD2 (6 bases). This CDR3 spans 11 amino acids. V lost 5 bases to trimming and J lost 10 bases, with 9 bases between them. The CDR3 bases are TGTGCCAGCAGTGGAGGACTAGAGCAGTTCTTC. It specifies CASSGGLEQFF.